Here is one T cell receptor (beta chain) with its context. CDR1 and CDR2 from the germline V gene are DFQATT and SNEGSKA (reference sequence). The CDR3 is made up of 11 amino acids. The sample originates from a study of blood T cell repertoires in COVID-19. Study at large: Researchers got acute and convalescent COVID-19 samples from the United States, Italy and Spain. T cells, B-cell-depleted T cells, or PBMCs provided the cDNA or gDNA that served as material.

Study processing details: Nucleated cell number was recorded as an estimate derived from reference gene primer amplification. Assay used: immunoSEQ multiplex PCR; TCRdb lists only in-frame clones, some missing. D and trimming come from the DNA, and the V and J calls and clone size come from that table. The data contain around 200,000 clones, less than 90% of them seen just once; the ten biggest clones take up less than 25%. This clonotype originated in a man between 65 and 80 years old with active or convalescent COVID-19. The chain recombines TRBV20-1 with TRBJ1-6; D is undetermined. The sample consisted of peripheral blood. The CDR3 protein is CSAVMNSPLHF. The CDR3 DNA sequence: TGCAGCGCGGTAATGAATTCACCCCTCCACTTT.